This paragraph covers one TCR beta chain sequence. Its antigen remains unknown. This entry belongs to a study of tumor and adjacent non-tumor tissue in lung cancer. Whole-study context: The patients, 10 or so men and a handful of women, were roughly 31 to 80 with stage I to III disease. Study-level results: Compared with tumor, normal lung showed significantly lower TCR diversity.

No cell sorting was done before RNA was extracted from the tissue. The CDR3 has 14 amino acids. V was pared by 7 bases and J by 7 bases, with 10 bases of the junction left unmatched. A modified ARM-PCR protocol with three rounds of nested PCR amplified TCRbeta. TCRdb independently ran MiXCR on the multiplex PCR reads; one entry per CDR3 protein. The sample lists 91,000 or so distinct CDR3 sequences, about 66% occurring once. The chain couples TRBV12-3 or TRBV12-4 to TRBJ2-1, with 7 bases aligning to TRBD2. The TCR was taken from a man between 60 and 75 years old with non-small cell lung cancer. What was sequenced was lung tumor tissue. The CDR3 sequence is CASTPKGTKNEQFF. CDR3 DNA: TGTGCCAGCACCCCGAAGGGGACTAAGAATGAGCAGTTCTTC.